Sequencing of this TCR beta chain was carried out in a study of tumor-infiltrating lymphocytes in primary liver carcinoma. The CDR3 runs to 17 residues. Germline V CDR1 and CDR2: SGHDT, YYEEEE. A word on this clonotype: At one end the junction does not follow the germline gene, possibly because of a read error.

Starting from around 500 ng of total RNA, TCR beta cDNA was produced with a primer in the constant region. TCR beta libraries came from three nested multiplex PCR rounds using slightly modified ARM-PCR. Amplification in the first two PCR rounds was performed using TRBV1-TRBV30 forward primers and a C-beta reverse primer for 10 cycles each. TCRdb recomputed calls from the multiplex PCR reads with MiXCR, one row per CDR3 protein. Among approximately 330,000 distinct CDR3 sequences listed, around three fifths were seen once. For blood RNA, unsorted whole blood served as the source, and germline DNA was extracted too.

This TCR came from a man aged 40-50 years with primary liver carcinoma and hepatitis B virus infection. The sequenced sample was peripheral blood. V is TRBV5-6 and J is TRBJ2-1; D uncertain. The CDR3 sequence is CASSLDPRVSSCNEQFF. The CDR3 bases are TGTGCCAGCAGCTTGGACCCAAGAGTAAGCTCCTGCAATGAGCAATTCTTC. Full variable domain (missing parts from reference TRBV5-6 and TRBJ2-1): DAGVTQSPTHLIKTRGQQVTLRCSPKSGHDTVSWYQQALGQGPQFIFQYYEEEERQRGNFPDRFSGHQFPNYSSELNVNALLLGDSALYLCASSLDPRVSSCNEQFFGPGTRLTVL.